This record covers a single TCR beta chain. Its cognate antigen is unknown. These data are taken from a study of spatial heterogeneity in lung cancer. For the study at large: More beta-chain than alpha-chain sequences were consistently detected. Study outcomes and limitations: How many expanded intratumoral alpha and beta TCRs were present tracked the tumor mutation count, which was a count of nonsynonymous mutations.

This CDR3 has 16 residues. V gave up 5 bases and J gave up 0 bases, with 14 bases separating them. CDR1 and CDR2 from the germline V gene are SGHTA and FQGNSA. The sample's time point: sample taken at primary tumor resection. TCRs were sequenced from unsorted whole RNA of tumor, nontumor lung or PBMC. TCRdb re-called the 5' RACE reads through MiXCR, storing one row per CDR3 protein. The table lists roughly 18,000 distinct CDR3 sequences, 6% to 7.5% of them singletons, with approximately 22% in the top ten. The clonotype originates from a female donor with early-stage non-small cell lung cancer. The V gene is TRBV7-2, the J gene TRBJ2-1, with D perhaps matching TRBD2 (7 bases). Sequences were derived from lung tumor tissue, sampled at surgery. In DNA form, the CDR3 reads TGTGCCAGCAGCGGGAGGGGGGTTCGCTCCTACAATGAGCAGTTCTTC. It is translated as CASSGRGVRSYNEQFF. Together with reference TRBV7-2 and TRBJ2-1, the CDR3 gives the full variable domain: GAGVSQSPSNKVTEKGKDVELRCDPISGHTALYWYRQSLGQGLEFLIYFQGNSAPDKSGLPSDRFSAERTGGSVSTLTIQRTQQEDSAVYLCASSGRGVRSYNEQFFGPGTRLTVL.